Presented here are 10 T cell receptor beta chains from one specimen sequenced in a study of T cells after posttransplantation cyclophosphamide. Generated by immunoSEQ multiplex PCR, the TCRdb table keeps only in-frame clones and is missing some. This sample has roughly 12,000 clones, with about 2% found just once. Busulfan-fludarabine conditioning, marrow transplant, and cyclophosphamide on days +3 and +4 were administered. Source: PBMCs, taken after allogeneic stem cell transplant with posttransplant cyclophosphamide. The receptors were gathered from a male patient in his 30s who received an allogeneic stem cell transplant from a related donor, was CMV-positive, and had no GVHD. Some T cells may be graft donor cells.

This clone was detected only a few times. This chain connects TRBV18 to TRBJ2-7; 9 nucleotides line up with TRBD1. The CDR3 is 15 residues long. Germline loops: CDR1 KGHSH, CDR2 LQKENI. The V and J ends lost 4 bases and 1 base, in that order; junction bases with no gene match: 5. The DNA for the CDR3 is TGTGCCAGCTCACAGCCGGGACAGGGTTCCTACGAGCAGTACTTC. Its translation is CASSQPGQGSYEQYF.

This clone was found a few times. The gene calls are TRBV30 and TRBJ2-7; 9 nucleotides agree with TRBD2. J was trimmed by 2 bases and V by 3 bases; bases with no gene match: 11. The CDR3 consists of 16 residues. Germline CDR1 reads GTSNPN; CDR2 reads SVGIG (reference sequence). CDR3 amino acids: CAWRRASGISTYEQYF. In nucleotides, the CDR3 is TGTGCCTGGAGGCGGGCTAGCGGGATCAGTACCTACGAGCAGTACTTC.

This chain uses TRBV7-8 with TRBJ1-5; 10 positions match TRBD1. In germline, CDR1 is SGHVS, CDR2 FQNEAQ. V lost 5 bases to trimming and J lost 2 bases; unmatched junction nucleotides: 9. The CDR3 is 17 residues long. Written as DNA, the CDR3 is TGTGCCAGCAGCCAAAAGACAGGGGGCGTCGGCAATCAGCCCCAGCATTTT. This translates into CASSQKTGGVGNQPQHF.

Sample share makes this clone medium-sized (0.01 to 0.1%). J is TRBJ1-3 and V is TRBV4-3, with 10 bases matching TRBD1. Per germline, CDR1 LGHNA and CDR2 YSLEER. Losses at the gene ends were 3 bases for V and 2 bases for J; bases not matched to a gene: 4. The CDR3 contains 16 residues. The CDR3 loop is CASSHGTGEPGNTIYF. DNA of the CDR3: TGCGCCAGCAGCCACGGGACAGGGGAGCCTGGAAACACCATATATTTT.

The V call is TRBV19, the J call TRBJ1-5; 7 bases line up with TRBD1. V gave up 5 bases and J gave up 3 bases; unmatched junction bases: 7. The CDR3 covers 15 residues. CDR1 and CDR2 from the germline V gene are LNHDA and SQIVND (reference sequence). The DNA for the CDR3 is TGTGCCAGTAGTTCCCAAGGGACAGCCAATCAGCCCCAGCATTTT. Its protein product is CASSSQGTANQPQHF.

This clone has just a few counts. The chain's CDR3 is CAISGTDHEKLFF. CDR3 DNA sequence: TGTGCCATTTCCGGGACAGACCATGAAAAACTGTTTTTT. This chain links TRBV2 with TRBJ1-4, with TRBD1 matching over 7 bases. The CDR3 is 13 residues long. Germline V gene lookup returns CDR1 SNHLY and CDR2 FYNNEI. The ends lost 10 bases at V and 6 bases at J; junction bases unmatched: 8.

The rearrangement links TRBV11-2 to TRBJ1-6; no clear D gene. Trimming stripped 2 bases from V and 6 bases from J, with 11 bases between. Germline V gives CDR1 SGHAT, CDR2 FQNNGV. The CDR3 is made up of 15 amino acids. CDR3 in amino acids: CASSLQWEPNSPLHF. The CDR3 coding sequence is TGTGCCAGCAGCTTACAGTGGGAGCCTAATTCACCCCTCCACTTT. Full variable domain (outside the CDR3, taken from reference TRBV11-2 and TRBJ1-6): EAGVAQSPRYKIIEKRQSVAFWCNPISGHATLYWYQQILGQGPKLLIQFQNNGVVDDSQLPKDRFSAERLKGVDSTLKIQPAKLEDSAVYLCASSLQWEPNSPLHFGNGTRLTVT.

Only a few counts were recorded for this clone. J is TRBJ2-3 and V is TRBV7-2; D is unresolved. The V gene lost 5 bases and the J gene lost 4 bases, with 19 bases spanning the gap. The germline V gene has CDR1 SGHTA and CDR2 FQGNSA. CDR3 size: 16 residues. Here the CDR3 reads CASSNLSAGTADTQYF. The CDR3, as DNA: TGTGCCAGCAGCAACTTATCTGCAGGCACGGCAGATACGCAGTATTTT.

The chain employs TRBV27 and TRBJ2-5; 12 bases align to TRBD1. The CDR3 covers 16 residues. Germline V gene lookup returns CDR1 MNHEY and CDR2 SMNVEV (reference sequence). V dropped 5 bases and J dropped 4; count of bases not matched to a gene: 8. The CDR3 DNA reads as TGTGCCAGCAGTCCCCCCCCGGGACAGGGGGCAGAGACCCAGTACTTC. Protein sequence: CASSPPPGQGAETQYF.

This clone has only a few counts. The rearrangement joins TRBV10-3 to TRBJ1-5; the match to TRBD1 covers 8 bases. Germline CDR1 reads ENHRY; CDR2 reads SYGVKD. Losses at the gene ends were 5 bases for V and 3 bases for J; bases not matched to a gene: 3. The CDR3 totals 14 residues. The CDR3 DNA is TGTGCCATCAGTCAACAGGGGGTCAATCAGCCCCAGCATTTT. This sequence encodes CAISQQGVNQPQHF.